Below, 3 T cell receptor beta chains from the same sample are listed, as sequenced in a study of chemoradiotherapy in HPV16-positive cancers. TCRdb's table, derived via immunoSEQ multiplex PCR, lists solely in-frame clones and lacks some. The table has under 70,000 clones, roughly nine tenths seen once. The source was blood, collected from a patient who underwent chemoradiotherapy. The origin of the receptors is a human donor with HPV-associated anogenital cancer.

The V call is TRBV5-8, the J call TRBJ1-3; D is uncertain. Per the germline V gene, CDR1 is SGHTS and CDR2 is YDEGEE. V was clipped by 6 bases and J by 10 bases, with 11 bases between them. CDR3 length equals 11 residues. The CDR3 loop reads CASTRRGTIYF. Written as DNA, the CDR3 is TGTGCCAGCACCCGCCGGGGTACCATATATTTT.

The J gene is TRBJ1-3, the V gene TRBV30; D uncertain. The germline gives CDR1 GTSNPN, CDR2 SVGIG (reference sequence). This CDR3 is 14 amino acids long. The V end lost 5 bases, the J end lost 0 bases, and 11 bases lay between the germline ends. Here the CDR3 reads CAWGPVHSGNTIYF. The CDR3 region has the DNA TGTGCCTGGGGCCCGGTCCACTCTGGAAACACCATATATTTT.

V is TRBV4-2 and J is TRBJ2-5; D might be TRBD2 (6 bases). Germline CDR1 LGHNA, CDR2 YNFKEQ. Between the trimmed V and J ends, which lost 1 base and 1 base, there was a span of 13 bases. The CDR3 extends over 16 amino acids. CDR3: CASSQGGGASQETQYF. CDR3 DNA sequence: TGTGCCAGCAGCCAAGGGGGCGGGGCTTCCCAAGAGACCCAGTACTTC.